Below, 17 T cell receptor beta chains from the same sample are listed, as sequenced in a study of human T cells and chemical hapten exposure. TCRdb recomputed calls from the RACE reads with MiXCR, one row per CDR3 protein. The top ten hold around 2.7% of the sample, which has around 120,000 distinct CDR3 sequences, roughly 14% seen once. The time point: pre-sensitization, week 0. Treatment reported: therapeutic diphenylcyclopropenone sensitization with weekly scalp DPC. Here the sequenced sample was whole blood, taken in connection with sensitization to the hapten diphenylcyclopropenone (DPC). The receptors shown here come from a young woman with alopecia areata. Some clones in this sample may be carry-over from other donors' samples.

This sequence joins TRBV6-2 or TRBV6-3 and TRBJ1-5, with 7 positions matching TRBD1. Trimming cost V 6 bases and J 6 bases; bases outside gene matches: 8. Germline V lookup: CDR1 MNHEY, CDR2 SVGEGT. This CDR3 has 14 residues. The CDR3 loop reads CASRGTDRAQPQHF. The CDR3 region has the DNA TGTGCCAGCAGGGGGACAGACAGGGCTCAGCCCCAGCATTTT.

This clonotype was detected a few times. V gene TRBV29-1 combines with J gene TRBJ1-1; the D gene is possibly TRBD1 (6 bases). The CDR3 has 12 amino acids. Germline V CDR1 and CDR2: SQVTM, ANQGSEA. Trimming cost V 5 bases and J 6 bases, with 13 bases left between them. Here the CDR3 reads CSVLNRAAEAFF. DNA for the CDR3: TGCAGCGTTCTGAACAGGGCTGCTGAAGCTTTCTTT.

This clonotype was seen a few times. The J gene is TRBJ2-5, the V gene TRBV11-3; D is possibly TRBD2 (6 bases). Germline V gene lookup returns CDR1 SGHNT and CDR2 YENEEA. There are 15 residues in the CDR3. With 0 bases removed from V and 0 bases from J, the gap between germline ends came to 8 bases. In nucleotides, the CDR3 is TGTGCCAGCAGCTTAGAGGAGGGGTACCAAGAGACCCAGTACTTC. This gives the protein CASSLEEGYQETQYF.

This clonotype was recorded a few times. V usage is TRBV10-3 and J usage is TRBJ2-2; D is tentatively TRBD1 or TRBD2 (5 bases each). The CDR3 is made up of 13 amino acids. Trimming cost V 4 bases and J 6 bases, with 9 bases left between them. Germline V gives CDR1 ENHRY, CDR2 SYGVKD. The CDR3 is CAISGGIPGELFF. CDR3 coding DNA: TGTGCCATCAGTGGGGGGATCCCCGGGGAGCTGTTTTTT.

This clonotype was observed at least ten times. CDR3 sequence: CASSLLSPGRGADTEAFF. DNA of the CDR3: TGTGCCAGCAGTTTATTGTCCCCTGGTCGGGGGGCGGACACTGAAGCTTTCTTT. V and J are TRBV27 and TRBJ1-1, with D maybe TRBD1 (6 bases). This CDR3 has 18 residues. The germline V gene encodes CDR1 MNHEY and CDR2 SMNVEV (reference sequence). V dropped 1 base and J dropped 3 bases, with 21 bases sitting between them.

The chain joins TRBV2 to TRBJ1-1, with 12 bases identical to TRBD1. Looked up from germline, CDR1 is SNHLY and CDR2 is FYNNEI. The CDR3 sequence is 14 residues long. V shed 6 bases and J 5 bases; nucleotides not matched to a gene: 4. Here the CDR3 reads CASRMGQGATEAFF. CDR3 nucleotide sequence: TGTGCCAGCAGGATGGGACAGGGGGCGACTGAAGCTTTCTTT.

This clonotype was found many times. The chain carries TRBV2 and TRBJ1-5; D gene unclear. Trimming pared 6 bases from V and 0 bases from J, leaving 9 bases between. This CDR3 has 14 residues. Per germline, CDR1 SNHLY and CDR2 FYNNEI. The CDR3 region is CASSQSYSNQPQHF. The DNA of the CDR3 is TGTGCCAGCAGCCAGAGTTATAGCAATCAGCCCCAGCATTTT.

This clonotype was recorded a few times. The V and J genes are TRBV5-1 and TRBJ1-3; possibly TRBD1 for D (5 bases). Germline CDR1 SGHRS, CDR2 YFSETQ. The CDR3 has 17 amino acids. V dropped 3 bases and J dropped 0 bases, with 16 bases sitting between them. CDR3 residues: CASSSTGPYLSGNTIYF. Written as DNA, the CDR3 is TGCGCCAGCAGCTCAACGGGACCGTATCTCTCTGGAAACACCATATATTTT. The variable domain in full, completed from reference TRBV5-1 and TRBJ1-3, reads KAGVTQTPRYLIKTRGQQVTLSCSPISGHRSVSWYQQTPGQGLQFLFEYFSETQRNKGNFPGRFSGRQFSNSRSEMNVSTLELGDSALYLCASSSTGPYLSGNTIYFGEGSWLTVV.

The chain couples TRBV20-1 to TRBJ1-6, with TRBD1 matching 9 bases. The CDR3 spans 13 residues. Looked up from germline, CDR1 is DFQATT and CDR2 is SNEGSKA (reference sequence). V gave up 6 bases and J gave up 7 bases; unmatched junction bases: 4. CDR3 in amino acids: CSAAGQGNSPLHF. CDR3 nucleotide sequence: TGCAGTGCAGCGGGACAGGGAAATTCACCCCTCCACTTT.

This clonotype showed up many times. The rearrangement links TRBV29-1 to TRBJ1-2; possible D gene TRBD1, 5 bases. V lost 6 bases and J lost 13, with 18 bases in between. This CDR3 spans 11 amino acids. Germline-derived CDR1 and CDR2 are SQVTM and ANQGSEA. The CDR3, as DNA: TGCAGCGTCGGGCCCAGGGTTCGGTTCACCTTC. It is translated as CSVGPRVRFTF.

The chain recombines TRBV4-2 with TRBJ2-7; the D gene is possibly TRBD2 (6 bases). Germline V lookup: CDR1 LGHNA, CDR2 YNFKEQ. The ends were cut back, 2 bases at V and 5 bases at J, with 10 bases in the middle. CDR3 length equals 13 residues. CDR3 amino acids: CASSQRPGDEQYF. The DNA for the CDR3 is TGTGCCAGCAGCCAAAGACCGGGGGACGAGCAGTACTTC.

In this sample, this clonotype turned up a few times. CDR3 residues: CASSPTQGANEKLFF. CDR3 nucleotides: TGTGCCAGCAGCCCGACACAGGGAGCTAATGAAAAACTGTTTTTT. This chain uses TRBV3-1 with TRBJ1-4, with a weak D call TRBD1 (6 bases). CDR1 is LGHDT, CDR2 YNNKEL, per germline (reference sequence). CDR3 length: 15 amino acids. V was pared by 4 bases and J by 3 bases, with 12 bases between. The full variable domain, completed using reference TRBV3-1 and TRBJ1-4, is DTAVSQTPKYLVTQMGNDKSIKCEQNLGHDTMYWYKQDSKKFLKIMFSYNNKELIINETVPNRFSPKSPDKAHLNLHINSLELGDSAVYFCASSPTQGANEKLFFGSGTQLSVL.

This clonotype has just a few counts. This chain links TRBV18 with TRBJ2-1; no clear D gene. Trimming stripped 2 bases from V and 1 base from J, with 9 bases between. Per germline, CDR1 KGHSH and CDR2 LQKENI. The CDR3 sequence is 15 residues long. The CDR3 DNA is TGTGCCAGCTCACCAATGGTCCTTTCCTACAATGAGCAGTTCTTC. It specifies CASSPMVLSYNEQFF.

V usage is TRBV6-5 and J usage is TRBJ1-1; D call uncertain. From germline, CDR1 is MNHEY and CDR2 SVGAGI. V was shortened by 1 base and J by 1 base, with 4 bases between the two germline ends. The CDR3 totals 13 residues. The CDR3 DNA reads TGTGCCAGCAGTTACTGGGAGAACACTGAAGCTTTCTTT. It codes for CASSYWENTEAFF.

This clonotype was picked up a small number of times. The chain recombines TRBV5-6 with TRBJ1-1; unclear D gene. The ends were cut back, 4 bases at V and 2 bases at J, with 9 bases in the middle. Per germline, CDR1 SGHDT and CDR2 YYEEEE. The CDR3 is 13 residues long. The CDR3 is CASSPRSNTEAFF. The CDR3 nucleotides are TGTGCCAGCAGCCCGAGGTCAAACACTGAAGCTTTCTTT.

This clonotype was seen only once. This chain connects TRBV10-3 to TRBJ1-2; D might be TRBD1 (5 bases). In germline, CDR1 is ENHRY, CDR2 SYGVKD. The V gene lost 10 bases and the J gene lost 3 bases, with 9 bases spanning the gap. The CDR3 loop spans 11 amino acids. The CDR3 reads CASGADYGYTF. The CDR3 region has the DNA TGTGCCAGTGGGGCCGACTATGGCTACACCTTC.

This clonotype was counted only a few times. The gene calls are TRBV29-1 and TRBJ1-1; 8 nucleotides match TRBD1. CDR1 SQVTM and CDR2 ANQGSEA come from the germline V gene. The CDR3 has 14 residues. The junction had 7 bases not matched to a gene; V was cut back by 3 bases and J by 4 bases. CDR3 region: CSVERAGGVTEAFF. The CDR3, as DNA: TGCAGCGTTGAGAGGGCAGGGGGCGTCACTGAAGCTTTCTTT.